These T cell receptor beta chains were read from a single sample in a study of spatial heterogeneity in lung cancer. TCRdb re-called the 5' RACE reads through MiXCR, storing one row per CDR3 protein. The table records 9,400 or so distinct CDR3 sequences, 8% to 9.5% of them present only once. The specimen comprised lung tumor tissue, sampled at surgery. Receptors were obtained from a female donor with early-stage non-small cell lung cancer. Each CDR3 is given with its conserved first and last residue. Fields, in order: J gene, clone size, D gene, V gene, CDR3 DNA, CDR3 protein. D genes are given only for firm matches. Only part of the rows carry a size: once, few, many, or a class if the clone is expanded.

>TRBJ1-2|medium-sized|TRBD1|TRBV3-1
TGTGCCAGCAGCCAGGGGGGGACAGTCCAGGGCTACACCTTC
CASSQGGTVQGYTF
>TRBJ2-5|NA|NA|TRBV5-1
TGCGCCAGCAGCTTGGCCTGGGCAGGGCCCCCTGGGACCCAGTACTTC
CASSLAWAGPPGTQYF
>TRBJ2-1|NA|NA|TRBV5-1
TGCGCCAGCAGCTTGGGGTTTACGGGTGAGCAGTTCTTC
CASSLGFTGEQFF
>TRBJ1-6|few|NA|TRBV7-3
TGTGCCAGCAGCCGAGGGGGGGGTTCACCCCTCCACTTT
CASSRGGGSPLHF
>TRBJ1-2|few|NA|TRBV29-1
TGCAGCACCCGGGGAGACGGCGCTAACTATGGCTACACCTTC
CSTRGDGANYGYTF
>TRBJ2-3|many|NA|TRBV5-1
TGCGCCAGCAGCTTGGCCCGGACTCGCGACACAGATACGCAGTATTTT
CASSLARTRDTDTQYF
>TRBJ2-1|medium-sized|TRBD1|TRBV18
TGTGCCAGCTCACCGCCGACAGGGGGCTGGGTAAATGAGCAGTTCTTC
CASSPPTGGWVNEQFF
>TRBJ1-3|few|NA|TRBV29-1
TGCAGCGTTGAAGACGGGGGCGCGCCTTTAAGCTCTGAAAACACCATATATTTT
CSVEDGGAPLSSENTIYF
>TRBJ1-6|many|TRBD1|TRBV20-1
TGCAGTGCCCCCATCACCCCTCGGGACAGAGATTCACCCCTCCACTTT
CSAPITPRDRDSPLHF
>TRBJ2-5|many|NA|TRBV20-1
TGCAGTGCTAGACCCCGGCAACACGTAGAGACCCAGTACTTC
CSARPRQHVETQYF
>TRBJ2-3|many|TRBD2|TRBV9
TGTGCCAGCAGCACAGGGGTAGCGGGGGCCCTTAGCACAGATACGCAGTATTTT
CASSTGVAGALSTDTQYF
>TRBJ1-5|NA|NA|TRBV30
TGTGCCTGGAGCAAATCAGGGGTTGGCAATCAGCCCCAGCATTTT
CAWSKSGVGNQPQHF
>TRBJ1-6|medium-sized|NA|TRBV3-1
TGTGCCAGCAGCCAAGATGAATCCTATAATTCACCCCTCCACTTT
CASSQDESYNSPLHF
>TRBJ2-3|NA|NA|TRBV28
TGTGCCAGCAGTCGGACAGACACAGATACGCAGTATTTT
CASSRTDTDTQYF
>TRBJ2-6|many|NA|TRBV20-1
TGCAGTGCTAGGGGTCTCCCTGGGGCCAACGTCCTGACTTTC
CSARGLPGANVLTF
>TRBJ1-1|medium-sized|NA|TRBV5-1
TGCGCCAGCAGCTTACAGGCATCGGACACTGAAGCTTTCTTT
CASSLQASDTEAFF
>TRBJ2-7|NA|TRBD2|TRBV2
TGTGCCAGCAGTAACAGCGGGGAGGAGCAGTACTTC
CASSNSGEEQYF
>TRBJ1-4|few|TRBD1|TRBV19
TGTGCCAGTAGGCCACCGACAGGGTACGGCGAAAAACTGTTTTTT
CASRPPTGYGEKLFF
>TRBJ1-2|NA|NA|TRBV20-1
TGCAGTGCTAGAGATTGGGCCGAGAGCTATGGCTACACCTTC
CSARDWAESYGYTF
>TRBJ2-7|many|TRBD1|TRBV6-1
TGTGCCAGCAGTGAAAGGGGACAGGGTAGCTACGAGCAGTACTTC
CASSERGQGSYEQYF
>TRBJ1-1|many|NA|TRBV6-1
TGTGCCAGCAGTGAAAAGGTGGGGTGGTTCATAGATAGGACTGAAGCTTTCTTT
CASSEKVGWFIDRTEAFF
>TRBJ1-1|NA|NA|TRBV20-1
TGCAGTGCTAGAGAATGGGCTGAAGCTTTCTTT
CSAREWAEAFF
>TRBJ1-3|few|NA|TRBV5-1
TGCGCCAGCAGCTTGGAACCGAGCTCTGGAAACACCATATATTTT
CASSLEPSSGNTIYF
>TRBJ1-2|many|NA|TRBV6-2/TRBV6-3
TGTGCCAGCACCCCGTTCTCGAGGGTGAGTGGCTACACCTTC
CASTPFSRVSGYTF
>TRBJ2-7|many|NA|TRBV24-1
TGTGCCACCAGTCAGGAGCGGGAGCAGTACTTC
CATSQEREQYF
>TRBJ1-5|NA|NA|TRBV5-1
TGCGCCAGCAGCCCGATCGGGGGTCAGCCCCAGCATTTT
CASSPIGGQPQHF
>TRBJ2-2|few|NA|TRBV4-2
TGTGCCAGCAGCCAAGATCGGCAGGGCTGGGCCGGGGAGCTGTTTTTT
CASSQDRQGWAGELFF
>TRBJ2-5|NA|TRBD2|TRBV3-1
TGTGCCAGCAGCCGACTCACACGACTAGCGGGCCGATCTGAGACCCAGTACTTC
CASSRLTRLAGRSETQYF
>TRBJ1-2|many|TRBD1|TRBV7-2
TGTGCCAGCAGCTACGGACAGGGGGGTCATTTCACCTTC
CASSYGQGGHFTF
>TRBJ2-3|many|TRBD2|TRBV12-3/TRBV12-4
TGTGCCAGCAGTTTAAGGTCTAGCGGGGGGAGTTGGACGCAGTATTTT
CASSLRSSGGSWTQYF
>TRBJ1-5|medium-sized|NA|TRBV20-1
TGCAGTGCTATTAGCAGTGTCAATCAGCCCCAGCATTTT
CSAISSVNQPQHF
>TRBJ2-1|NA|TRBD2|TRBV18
TGTGCCAGCTCCGAAGCGGGGGGCCCCTACAATGAGCAGTTCTTC
CASSEAGGPYNEQFF
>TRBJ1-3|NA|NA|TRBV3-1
TGTGCCAGCAGCCAAGATAAGGGGGTGGTGAGAAACACCATATATTTT
CASSQDKGVVRNTIYF